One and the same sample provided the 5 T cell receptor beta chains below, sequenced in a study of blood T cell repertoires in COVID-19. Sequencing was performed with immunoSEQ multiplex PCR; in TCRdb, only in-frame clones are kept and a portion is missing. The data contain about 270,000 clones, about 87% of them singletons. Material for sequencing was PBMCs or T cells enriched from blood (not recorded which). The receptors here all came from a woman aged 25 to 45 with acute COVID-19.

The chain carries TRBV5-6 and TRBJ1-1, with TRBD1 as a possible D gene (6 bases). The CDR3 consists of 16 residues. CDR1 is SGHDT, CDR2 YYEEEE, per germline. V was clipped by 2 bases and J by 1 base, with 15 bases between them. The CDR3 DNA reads TGTGCCAGCAGCTTATTTTTGGACAGAAGGAACACTGAAGCTTTCTTT. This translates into CASSLFLDRRNTEAFF.

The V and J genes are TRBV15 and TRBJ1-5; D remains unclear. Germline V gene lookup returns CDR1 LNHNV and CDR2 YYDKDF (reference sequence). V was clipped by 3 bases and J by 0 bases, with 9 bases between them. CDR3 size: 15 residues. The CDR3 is CATSSEYSSNQPQHF. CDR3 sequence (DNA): TGTGCCACCAGCAGTGAGTACAGTAGCAATCAGCCCCAGCATTTT.

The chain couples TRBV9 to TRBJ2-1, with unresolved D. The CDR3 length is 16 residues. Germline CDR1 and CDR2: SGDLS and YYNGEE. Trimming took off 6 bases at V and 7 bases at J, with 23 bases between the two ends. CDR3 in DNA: TGTGCCAGCACCTTCGCAGCCGCTTTGGGCCAAAATGAGCAGTTCTTC. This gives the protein CASTFAAALGQNEQFF. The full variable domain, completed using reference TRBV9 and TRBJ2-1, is DSGVTQTPKHLITATGQRVTLRCSPRSGDLSVYWYQQSLDQGLQFLIQYYNGEERAKGNILERFSAQQFPDLHSELNLSSLELGDSALYFCASTFAAALGQNEQFFGPGTRLTVL.

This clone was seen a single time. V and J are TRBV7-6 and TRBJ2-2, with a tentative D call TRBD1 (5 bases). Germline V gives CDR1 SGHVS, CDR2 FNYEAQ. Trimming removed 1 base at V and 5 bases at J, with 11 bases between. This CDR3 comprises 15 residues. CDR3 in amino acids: CASSLGPAGTGELFF. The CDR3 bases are TGTGCCAGCAGCTTAGGGCCAGCAGGGACCGGGGAGCTGTTTTTT.

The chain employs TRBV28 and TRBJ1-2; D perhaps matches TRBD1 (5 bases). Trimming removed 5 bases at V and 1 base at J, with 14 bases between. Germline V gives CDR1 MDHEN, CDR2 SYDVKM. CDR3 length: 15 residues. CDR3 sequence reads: CASSHGGAGNYGYTF. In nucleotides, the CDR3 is TGTGCCAGCAGTCACGGAGGGGCCGGTAACTATGGCTACACCTTC.